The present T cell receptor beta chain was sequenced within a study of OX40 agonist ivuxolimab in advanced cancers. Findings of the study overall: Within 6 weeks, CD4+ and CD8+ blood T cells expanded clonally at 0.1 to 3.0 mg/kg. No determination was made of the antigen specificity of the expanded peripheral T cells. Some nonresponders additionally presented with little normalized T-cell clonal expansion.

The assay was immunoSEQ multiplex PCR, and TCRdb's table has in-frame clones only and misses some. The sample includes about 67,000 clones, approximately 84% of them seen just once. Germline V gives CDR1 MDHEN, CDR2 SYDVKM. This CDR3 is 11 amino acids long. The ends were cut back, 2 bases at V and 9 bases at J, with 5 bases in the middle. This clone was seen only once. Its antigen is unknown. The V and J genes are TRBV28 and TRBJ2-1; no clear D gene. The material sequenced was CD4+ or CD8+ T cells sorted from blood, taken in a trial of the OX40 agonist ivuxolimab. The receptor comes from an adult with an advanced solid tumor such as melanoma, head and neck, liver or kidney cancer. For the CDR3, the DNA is TGTGCCAGCAGTTTAGTAAGTGAGCAGTTCTTC. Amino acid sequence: CASSLVSEQFF.